These 11 T cell receptor beta chains came from one sample sequenced in a study of T cells after yellow fever vaccination. TCRdb re-called the 5' RACE reads through MiXCR, storing one row per CDR3 protein. The sample lists 500,000 to 700,000 distinct CDR3 sequences, about 19% occurring once. Sequenced material: PBMCs, taken 15 days after the yellow fever booster vaccination. The receptors shown here come from a man aged 30 to 39 who received the YFV17D yellow fever vaccine.

This clonotype was recorded at least ten times. V and J are TRBV5-1 and TRBJ2-7; possibly TRBD1 or TRBD2 for D (5 bases each). This CDR3 region has 15 residues. Germline V gene data show CDR1 as SGHRS and CDR2 as YFSETQ. The V end was cut by 0 bases, the J end by 2 bases, with 12 bases between. Written as DNA, the CDR3 is TGCGCCAGCAGCTTGGGGGGGACGGGGACCTACGAGCAGTACTTC. This encodes CASSLGGTGTYEQYF.

This clonotype was detected a few times. This chain connects TRBV3-1 to TRBJ1-1, with D possibly matching TRBD1 (5 bases). The CDR3 has 13 amino acids. The germline gives CDR1 LGHDT, CDR2 YNNKEL (reference sequence). Trimming took off 3 bases at V and 1 base at J, with 6 bases between the two ends. CDR3 bases: TGTGCCAGCAGCCATACAGGGAACACTGAAGCTTTCTTT. Its protein product is CASSHTGNTEAFF.

V and J are TRBV19 and TRBJ2-1, with a tentative D call TRBD2 (5 bases). CDR1 and CDR2 (germline): LNHDA, SQIVND (reference sequence). V was trimmed by 10 bases and J by 7 bases, leaving 23 bases between them. This CDR3 has 15 amino acids. CDR3 in DNA: TGTGCCACCAGAGGAGGAGGCGCGGTGACGAATGAGCAGTTCTTC. This translates into CATRGGGAVTNEQFF.

The chain uses TRBV9 and TRBJ2-1; 8 bases align to TRBD2. The CDR3 contains 16 residues. Looked up from germline, CDR1 is SGDLS and CDR2 is YYNGEE. Trimming cost V 4 bases and J 9 bases; bases outside gene matches: 15. The CDR3, as DNA: TGTGCCAGCAGCCCCCGGAGCCAGCGGGAGTTTGGTGAGCAGTTCTTC. This translates into CASSPRSQREFGEQFF.

The chain carries TRBV10-2 and TRBJ2-7; D is unresolved. This CDR3 comprises 15 residues. Germline values: CDR1 WSHSY, CDR2 SAAADI. The V and J ends lost 2 bases and 0 bases respectively, with 11 bases between them. The CDR3 bases are TGCGCCAGCAGTGAGCCAGGCGTAAGCTCCTACGAGCAGTACTTC. Its translation is CASSEPGVSSYEQYF.

CDR3 sequence: CASSVLDGGNYGYTF. CDR3 sequence (DNA): TGTGCCAGCAGCGTATTGGACGGGGGGAACTATGGCTACACCTTC. J is TRBJ1-2 and V is TRBV9; the D gene is possibly TRBD1 (5 bases). V was trimmed by 1 base and J by 2 bases, leaving 12 bases between them. This CDR3 region has 15 residues. CDR1 is SGDLS, CDR2 YYNGEE, per germline.

A few counts support this clonotype. The junction departs from the called germline gene at one end, perhaps through a read error. This chain uses TRBV10-2 with TRBJ2-7; no definite D call. This CDR3 region has 12 residues. Germline loops: CDR1 WSHSY, CDR2 SAAADI. The CDR3 protein is CASSELERQALF. The CDR3 DNA sequence: TGCGCCAGCAGTGAGCTGGAGAGGCAGGCCCTTTTC.

V gene TRBV5-1 combines with J gene TRBJ2-3, with 7 bases identical to TRBD2. Germline CDR1 reads SGHRS; CDR2 reads YFSETQ. Trimming at V came to 4 bases and at J to 1 base, leaving 9 bases not matched to a gene. CDR3 size: 16 residues. The CDR3 here is CASSRQPSGRTDTQYF. DNA of the CDR3: TGCGCCAGCAGCCGCCAGCCTAGCGGACGCACAGATACGCAGTATTTT.

This clonotype has just a few counts. The chain carries TRBV3-1 and TRBJ2-3; possibly TRBD1 for D (6 bases). CDR1 is LGHDT and CDR2 is YNNKEL in the germline V gene (reference sequence). Trimming left V 7 bases short and J 6 bases short, with 20 bases between. The CDR3 is 15 residues long. CDR3 DNA: TGTGCCAGCAAAGGACCGGGGACAAAGATCGATACGCAGTATTTT. Protein sequence: CASKGPGTKIDTQYF.

The gene calls are TRBV4-1 and TRBJ1-3; D ambiguous. The CDR3 runs to 15 residues. The V end was cut by 0 bases, the J end by 1 base, with 7 bases between. CDR1 and CDR2 from the germline V gene are MGHRA and YSYEKL. The CDR3 sequence is CASSQEWSSGNTIYF. CDR3 DNA: TGCGCCAGCAGCCAAGAATGGAGTTCTGGAAACACCATATATTTT.

CDR3 nucleotides: TGCGCCAGCAGCCACTCTCACAGGGAAGTACTGTTTTTT. It yields the protein CASSHSHREVLFF. This rearrangement joins TRBV4-3 to TRBJ1-4; the D gene is possibly TRBD1 (6 bases). Germline V gives CDR1 LGHNA, CDR2 YSLEER. The CDR3 covers 13 residues. The V end lost 3 bases, the J end lost 13 bases, and 15 bases lay between the germline ends.